This T cell receptor (beta chain) was captured by sequencing in a study of CD8 T cells in Susac syndrome. Whole-study results and caveats: As acknowledged by the study, its TCR sequencing and HLA analysis included a relatively small number of individuals.

The CDR3 covers 15 residues. Germline lookup yields CDR1 MNHEY and CDR2 SMNVEV (reference sequence). Trimming removed 0 bases at V and 2 bases at J, with 11 bases between. Of note for this clonotype: The target antigen is unknown.

RNA amounts of roughly 0.45 to 1 ug underwent reverse transcription with random hexamers. By means of immunoSEQ multiplex PCR, TCR beta CDR3 spanning 54 Vbeta and 13 Jbeta underwent amplification. Via MiXCR, TCRdb re-called the immunoSEQ multiplex PCR reads, giving one row per CDR3 protein. There are under 550,000 distinct CDR3 sequences in the sample; roughly 85% occur only once, and under 0.15% lies in the top ten. The chain is built from TRBV27 and TRBJ2-7; D is undetermined. This receptor was identified in a human donor with multiple sclerosis. Sequencing was carried out using CD8+ T cells from PBMCs. CDR3 nucleotides: TGTGCCAGCAGTTTATCCTCCGTAGAAACCTACGAGCAGTACTTC. Translating gives CASSLSSVETYEQYF.